Listed here are 3 T cell receptor beta chains from one sample, sequenced in a study of PD-L1 blockade in urothelial cancer. Time point described: pretreatment peripheral blood. Assay: immunoSEQ multiplex PCR; the TCRdb copy retains only in-frame clones and omits some. Of roughly 63,000 clones listed, 81% were seen once; the top ten hold more than 5%. The sample was PBMCs, taken around atezolizumab (anti-PD-L1) treatment. These receptors were collected from an older man with urothelial cancer.

The chain has TRBV11-1 and TRBJ2-3; D possibly corresponds to TRBD2 (6 bases). The CDR3 has 15 residues. The V gene lost 2 bases and the J gene lost 2 bases, with 11 bases spanning the gap. Germline values: CDR1 SGHAT, CDR2 FQDESV (reference sequence). Here the CDR3 DNA reads TGTGCCAGCAGCTTATATAGCGGAACCACAGATACGCAGTATTTT. Protein product: CASSLYSGTTDTQYF.

As DNA, the CDR3 is TGTGCCAGCAGCTTAGGGCAGAACCTCCCCGGCTACACCTTC. This sequence encodes CASSLGQNLPGYTF. V is TRBV7-2 and J is TRBJ1-2; D ambiguous. Trimming stripped 1 base from V and 8 bases from J, with 14 bases between. The CDR3 consists of 14 residues. Germline-derived CDR1 and CDR2 are SGHTA and FQGNSA.

In this sample, this clone turned up once. This chain connects TRBV7-3 to TRBJ1-4; unclear D gene. The ends were cut back, 5 bases at V and 8 bases at J, with 12 bases in the middle. CDR3 length equals 13 residues. Germline assignment: CDR1 SGHTA and CDR2 FQGTGA. The CDR3 DNA reads as TGTGCCAGCAGCGGCGGGGAGAACGAAAAACTGTTTTTT. Encoded protein: CASSGGENEKLFF. The entire variable domain, with the rest obtained from reference TRBV7-3 and TRBJ1-4, is as follows: GAGVSQTPSNKVTEKGKYVELRCDPISGHTALYWYRQSLGQGPEFLIYFQGTGAADDSGLPNDRFFAVRPEGSVSTLKIQRTERGDSAVYLCASSGGENEKLFFGSGTQLSVL.